These 20 T cell receptor beta chains were all obtained from the same sample, sequenced in a study of Ad26.COV2.S vaccination and SARS-CoV-2 variants. The repertoire was sequenced with immunoSEQ multiplex PCR; TCRdb's copy has only in-frame clones and lacks some. In the table there are about 350,000 clones, less than 90% of which are singletons. Treatment of the sample: over 15 received Ad26.COV2.S at low or high dose, single or two shots; a few received placebo; per-sample allocation not given. Sampling occurred on day 63 after the first vaccine or placebo injection. The sample in question was peripheral blood, obtained in a trial of Ad26.COV2.S vaccine versus placebo. These receptor sequences come from a person aged 18-60 years who received the Ad26.COV2.S COVID-19 vaccine or a placebo.

This clone was observed a single time. This sequence joins TRBV18 and TRBJ1-5; D may be TRBD1 (6 bases). Trimming took 6 bases from V and 4 from J, leaving 13 bases between them. The germline V gene encodes CDR1 KGHSH and CDR2 LQKENI. The CDR3 extends over 14 amino acids. This chain's CDR3 is CASSSDRNNQPQHF. In DNA, the CDR3 is TGTGCCAGCTCTTCAGACAGGAATAATCAGCCCCAGCATTTT.

J is TRBJ2-1 and V is TRBV18; 9 nucleotides agree with TRBD1. Germline V gene data show CDR1 as KGHSH and CDR2 as LQKENI. CDR3 length: 16 amino acids. Trimming took 5 bases from V and 2 from J; bases not matched to a gene: 7. CDR3 in DNA: TGTGCCAGCTCATCCATAAGACAGGGGGCCTACAATGAGCAGTTCTTC. Protein product: CASSSIRQGAYNEQFF. Full variable domain (remainder filled in from reference TRBV18 and TRBJ2-1): NAGVMQNPRHLVRRRGQEARLRCSPMKGHSHVYWYRQLPEEGLKFMVYLQKENIIDESGMPKERFSAEFPKEGPSILRIQQVVRGDSAAYFCASSSIRQGAYNEQFFGPGTRLTVL.

This CDR3 reads CASSFGQSYEQYF. As DNA, the CDR3 is TGTGCCAGCAGCTTCGGACAGTCCTACGAGCAGTACTTC. The J gene is TRBJ2-7, the V gene TRBV28, with D tentatively TRBD1 (6 bases). Germline V gene sequence: CDR1 MDHEN, CDR2 SYDVKM. This CDR3 has 13 residues. V lost 6 bases to trimming and J lost 1 base, with 10 bases between them. Full variable domain (missing parts from reference TRBV28 and TRBJ2-7): DVKVTQSSRYLVKRTGEKVFLECVQDMDHENMFWYRQDPGLGLRLIYFSYDVKMKEKGDIPEGYSVSREKKERFSLILESASTNQTSMYLCASSFGQSYEQYFGPGTRLTVT.

As DNA, the CDR3 is TGCAGCTCCCGGACACTCGAGCAGTACTTC. Its protein is CSSRTLEQYF. The gene calls are TRBV29-1 and TRBJ2-7; tentative D call: TRBD1 (5 bases). The CDR3 is 10 residues long. The germline gives CDR1 SQVTM, CDR2 ANQGSEA. Trimming left V 8 bases short and J 6 bases short, with 11 bases between.

The rearrangement links TRBV7-3 to TRBJ2-1, with D hard to call. The CDR3 runs 12 residues. CDR1 and CDR2 (germline): SGHTA, FQGTGA. The ends were cut back, 5 bases at V and 6 bases at J, with 8 bases in the middle. The CDR3 protein is CASSPPGNEQFF. CDR3 sequence (DNA): TGTGCCAGCAGCCCCCCAGGCAATGAGCAGTTCTTC.

This chain uses TRBV7-8 with TRBJ1-3; 8 bases map to TRBD1. Germline loops: CDR1 SGHVS, CDR2 FQNEAQ. The CDR3 runs to 15 residues. The J segment lost 3 bases and the V segment lost 6 bases, leaving 7 bases of the junction unmatched. The CDR3: CASRPTGGGGNTIYF. DNA of the CDR3: TGTGCCAGCAGACCAACAGGGGGAGGTGGAAACACCATATATTTT. Full variable domain (outside the CDR3, taken from reference TRBV7-8 and TRBJ1-3): GAGVSQSPRYKVAKRGQDVALRCDPISGHVSLFWYQQALGQGPEFLTYFQNEAQLDKSGLPSDRFFAERPEGSVSTLKIQRTQQEDSAVYLCASRPTGGGGNTIYFGEGSWLTVV.

This sequence joins TRBV11-2 and TRBJ2-7; D possibly matches TRBD1 or TRBD2 (5 bases each). V lost 1 base and J 2 bases, leaving 6 bases between the germline ends. CDR1 and CDR2 from the germline V gene are SGHAT and FQNNGV. The CDR3 is 13 amino acids. CDR3: CASSLGGTYEQYF. Written as DNA, the CDR3 is TGTGCCAGCAGCTTAGGGGGGACCTACGAGCAGTACTTC.

In its sample, this clone was seen once. The chain has TRBV3-1 (or the pseudogene TRBV3-2) and TRBJ1-6; D unclear. V lost 2 bases and J lost 4, with 6 bases in between. Germline CDR1 is LGHDT and CDR2 is YNNKEL (reference sequence). This CDR3 is built from 14 residues. Written as DNA, the CDR3 is TGTGCCAGCAGCCAATTACTGTATAATTCACCCCTCCACTTT. This gives the protein CASSQLLYNSPLHF.

The sample holds a few counts of this clone. The rearrangement uses TRBV9 and TRBJ1-5; 9 nucleotides agree with TRBD1. From germline, CDR1 is SGDLS and CDR2 YYNGEE. V shed 0 bases, J shed 7 bases, and the junction held 8 bases outside the gene matches. The CDR3 consists of 16 residues. The CDR3 loop is CASSVGGQGSGQPQHF. As DNA, the CDR3 is TGTGCCAGCAGCGTAGGGGGACAGGGCTCTGGACAGCCCCAGCATTTT. The full variable domain, rest sourced from reference TRBV9 and TRBJ1-5, is DSGVTQTPKHLITATGQRVTLRCSPRSGDLSVYWYQQSLDQGLQFLIQYYNGEERAKGNILERFSAQQFPDLHSELNLSSLELGDSALYFCASSVGGQGSGQPQHFGDGTRLSIL.

This chain joins TRBV30 and TRBJ1-6; D is possibly TRBD1 (6 bases). The CDR3 has 14 amino acids. Trimming removed 2 bases at V and 7 bases at J, with 12 bases between. Per the germline V gene, CDR1 is GTSNPN and CDR2 is SVGIG (reference sequence). CDR3 loop: CAWSSGTQNSPLHF. CDR3 sequence (DNA): TGTGCCTGGAGTTCCGGGACACAGAATTCACCCCTCCACTTT.

This chain uses TRBV7-3 with TRBJ2-2; no clear D gene. Germline V gene lookup returns CDR1 SGHTA and CDR2 FQGTGA. V gave up 5 bases and J gave up 4 bases, with 8 bases separating them. CDR3 length: 13 amino acids. For the CDR3, the DNA is TGTGCCAGCAGCCTAATCCTCACCGGGGAGCTGTTTTTT. It yields the protein CASSLILTGELFF.

This sequence joins TRBV11-2 and TRBJ2-7, with 7 bases that match TRBD1. The germline gives CDR1 SGHAT, CDR2 FQNNGV. V shed 5 bases, J shed 3 bases, and the junction held 10 bases outside the gene matches. This CDR3 region has 15 residues. The CDR3 bases are TGTGCCAGCAGCCCTACGACAGGGAACCACTACGAGCAGTACTTC. Translated: CASSPTTGNHYEQYF.

The rearrangement joins TRBV11-3 to TRBJ2-6; the D call may be TRBD1 or TRBD2 (5 bases each). This CDR3 contains 16 residues. The V gene's germline CDR1 is SGHNT and CDR2 YENEEA. The V and J ends lost 1 base and 4 bases respectively, with 11 bases between them. This chain's CDR3 is CASSLVAGAGANVLTF. CDR3 coding DNA: TGTGCCAGCAGCTTAGTTGCCGGGGCCGGGGCCAACGTCCTGACTTTC.

CDR3 coding DNA: TGTGCCAGCAGTTTATTGCCCCGGTCGGGGGCATCCGGCTACACCTTC. Its translation: CASSLLPRSGASGYTF. This sequence joins TRBV28 and TRBJ1-2; D perhaps matches TRBD1 (6 bases). In germline, CDR1 is MDHEN, CDR2 SYDVKM. Deletions cut 1 base from V and 8 bases from J, with 20 bases between. This CDR3 has 16 residues.

This clone was recorded a few times. The rearrangement uses TRBV7-3 and TRBJ1-6; no clear D gene. Germline lookup yields CDR1 SGHTA and CDR2 FQGTGA. Trimming took 4 bases from V and 10 from J, leaving 20 bases between them. This CDR3 contains 16 residues. The CDR3 coding sequence is TGTGCCAGCAGCTCGACGGGCCCCGGTGTGGGGTCACCCCTCCACTTT. This codes for CASSSTGPGVGSPLHF.

The genes are TRBV3-1 (or the pseudogene TRBV3-2) and TRBJ2-1; D perhaps matches TRBD2 (5 bases). The V and J ends lost 0 bases and 2 bases respectively, with 14 bases between them. The CDR3 extends over 17 amino acids. Germline CDR1 is LGHDT and CDR2 is YNNKEL (reference sequence). For the CDR3, the DNA is TGTGCCAGCAGCCAAGATCTTAAGCGGCAAGCCTACAATGAGCAGTTCTTC. Its protein is CASSQDLKRQAYNEQFF.

The J gene is TRBJ1-5, the V gene TRBV18; a possible D gene is TRBD1 (6 bases). This CDR3 comprises 16 residues. The germline gives CDR1 KGHSH, CDR2 LQKENI. The V end was cut by 4 bases, the J end by 6 bases, with 19 bases between. The CDR3 loop is CASSREQTGRGQPQHF. In DNA form, the CDR3 reads TGTGCCAGCTCACGGGAACAAACAGGGAGAGGTCAGCCCCAGCATTTT.

This chain connects TRBV9 to TRBJ1-3; no firm D call. The V and J ends lost 7 bases and 0 bases respectively, with 14 bases between them. Germline V gene sequence: CDR1 SGDLS, CDR2 YYNGEE. The CDR3 loop spans 15 amino acids. The CDR3: CASRLGPRSGNTIYF. The CDR3 nucleotides are TGTGCCAGCCGGCTCGGCCCACGCTCTGGAAACACCATATATTTT.

This clone has a handful of counts. The chain carries TRBV4-2 and TRBJ2-3, with 8 bases matching TRBD2. The J segment lost 4 bases and the V segment lost 0 bases, leaving 6 bases of the junction unmatched. Germline V CDR1 and CDR2: LGHNA, YNFKEQ. The CDR3 consists of 16 residues. The CDR3 DNA is TGTGCCAGCAGCCAAGATTCCGCGGGGGGACCAGATACGCAGTATTTT. Its translation: CASSQDSAGGPDTQYF.

The chain is built from TRBV6-2 or TRBV6-3 and TRBJ1-5; 12 nucleotides align to TRBD1. The CDR3 has 16 residues. Germline V CDR1 and CDR2: MNHEY, SVGEGT. The V segment lost 5 bases and the J segment 7 bases; nucleotides outside the gene matches: 9. The CDR3 spells CASSPRDRGLGQPQHF. CDR3 coding DNA: TGTGCCAGCAGTCCCCGGGACAGGGGGCTCGGGCAGCCCCAGCATTTT.